These 15 T cell receptor beta chains came from one sample sequenced in a study of T cells after posttransplantation cyclophosphamide. Libraries were prepared by immunoSEQ multiplex PCR; TCRdb keeps only in-frame clonotypes and omits some of them. The data show more than 30,000 clones, with none appearing a single time. The sample taken for sequencing was PBMCs. The receptors were sampled from a girl under 18 in good health, CMV-negative, and a related stem cell transplant donor.

The sample holds many counts of this clone. V gene TRBV7-2 combines with J gene TRBJ1-5; D possibly corresponds to TRBD1 (5 bases). V was cut by 3 bases and J by 3 bases, with 12 bases left in between. This CDR3 is built from 15 residues. CDR1 is SGHTA, CDR2 FQGNSA, per germline. CDR3 region: CASSFTGANNQPQHF. DNA of the CDR3: TGTGCCAGCAGCTTTACAGGAGCTAACAATCAGCCCCAGCATTTT.

This clone has only a few counts. This chain uses TRBV29-1 with TRBJ2-6; no definite D call. CDR3 size: 15 residues. V shed 6 bases and J shed 2 bases, with 14 bases lying between them. The germline V gene has CDR1 SQVTM and CDR2 ANQGSEA. CDR3 protein: CSVNPPGAGANVLTF. As DNA, the CDR3 is TGCAGCGTGAATCCCCCAGGCGCTGGGGCCAACGTCCTGACTTTC.

This clone was seen a few times. The rearrangement uses TRBV5-1 and TRBJ2-5; D gene unclear. The J call could be wrong; TRBJ2-7 is a better fit for the DNA end. The CDR3 sequence is 15 residues long. Germline CDR1 reads SGHRS; CDR2 reads YFSETQ. The CDR3 reads CASSLGPSGSYEQYF. For the CDR3, the DNA is TGCGCCAGCAGCTTGGGCCCATCCGGTTCCTACGAGCAGTACTTC.

The table lists this clone with many counts. The chain couples TRBV7-9 to TRBJ1-3, with TRBD1 as a possible D gene (6 bases). The germline V gene has CDR1 SEHNR and CDR2 FQNEAQ (reference sequence). The CDR3 runs to 14 residues. Between the trimmed V and J ends, which lost 7 bases and 3 bases, there was a span of 13 bases. CDR3 amino acids: CASTRQVRGNTIYF. CDR3 sequence (DNA): TGTGCCAGCACCAGACAGGTGCGTGGAAACACCATATATTTT.

This clone has more than one count but fewer than ten. The rearrangement links TRBV30 to TRBJ2-5, with D possibly being TRBD1 (5 bases). The tail of the sequence fits TRBJ2-7 better, so the J call may be wrong. The germline V gene encodes CDR1 GTSNPN and CDR2 SVGIG (reference sequence). The CDR3 extends over 11 amino acids. CDR3 nucleotides: TGTGCCTGGATTCAGGGCTACGAGCAGTACTTC. This encodes CAWIQGYEQYF.

The rearrangement joins TRBV27 to TRBJ2-7; 12 bases line up with TRBD2. J was trimmed by 0 bases and V by 0 bases; bases with no gene match: 0. The CDR3 runs 16 residues. From germline, CDR1 is MNHEY and CDR2 SMNVEV (reference sequence). CDR3 amino acids: CASSLSTSGSSYEQYF. DNA for the CDR3: TGTGCCAGCAGTTTATCGACTAGCGGGAGCTCCTACGAGCAGTACTTC.

In this sample, this clone turned up many times. This chain joins TRBV2 and TRBJ2-4, with TRBD1 matching over 8 bases. The CDR3 runs to 15 residues. Per the germline V gene, CDR1 is SNHLY and CDR2 is FYNNEI. J lost 4 bases, V lost 4 bases, and 6 bases had no gene match. CDR3 sequence (DNA): TGTGCCAGCAGTGCCAGGGGGCATAAAAAAAACATTCAGTACTTC. This encodes CASSARGHKKNIQYF.

This clone is large. This chain uses TRBV19 with TRBJ1-1; D might be TRBD1 (5 bases). V lost 3 bases and J lost 5, with 13 bases in between. The CDR3 loop spans 14 amino acids. CDR1 is LNHDA, CDR2 SQIVND, per germline (reference sequence). The CDR3 region is CASSIPGGGTEAFF. The CDR3 nucleotides read TGTGCCAGTAGTATCCCCGGGGGAGGGACTGAAGCTTTCTTT.

This clone was seen ten or more times. The rearrangement links TRBV2 to TRBJ1-1, with 9 nucleotides matching TRBD1. CDR1 and CDR2 (germline): SNHLY, FYNNEI. V lost 4 bases, J lost 1 base, and 1 base stayed unmatched. The CDR3 consists of 14 residues. DNA of the CDR3: TGTGCCAGCAGTGTGGACAGGGGGAACACTGAAGCTTTCTTT. It encodes CASSVDRGNTEAFF.

The table lists this clone with many counts. The chain couples TRBV4-2 to TRBJ1-2, with D maybe TRBD1 (5 bases). CDR3 length equals 14 residues. The germline CDR1 and CDR2 sequences are LGHNA and YNFKEQ. The ends were cut back, 1 base at V and 4 bases at J, with 10 bases in the middle. CDR3 in DNA: TGTGCCAGCAGCCAAGTCCAGGGAATCTATGGCTACACCTTC. Translation: CASSQVQGIYGYTF.

Many counts were recorded for this clone. The chain couples TRBV27 to TRBJ1-2; D unresolved. Trimming shortened V by 4 bases and J by 0 bases, and 9 bases separated the two germline ends. Germline lookup yields CDR1 MNHEY and CDR2 SMNVEV (reference sequence). This CDR3 region has 14 residues. CDR3 coding DNA: TGTGCCAGCAGTTCCGGAGTAACTAACTATGGCTACACCTTC. It encodes CASSSGVTNYGYTF.

This clone occurred many times. This chain connects TRBV6-5 to TRBJ2-1; 11 bases line up with TRBD2. CDR1 and CDR2 from the germline V gene are MNHEY and SVGAGI. V dropped 6 bases and J dropped 2; count of bases not matched to a gene: 0. The CDR3 consists of 14 residues. The chain's CDR3 is CASRTSGTYNEQFF. Written as DNA, the CDR3 is TGTGCCAGCAGGACTAGCGGGACCTACAATGAGCAGTTCTTC.

The chain recombines TRBV4-1 with TRBJ1-6; 9 bases line up with TRBD1. Germline CDR1 is MGHRA and CDR2 is YSYEKL. The V segment lost 4 bases and the J segment 8 bases; nucleotides outside the gene matches: 9. The CDR3 has 16 residues. The CDR3 spells CASSRGQGTSDSPLHF. The CDR3 bases are TGCGCCAGCAGCCGTGGACAGGGGACGAGCGATTCACCCCTCCACTTT.

Here the CDR3 DNA reads TGTGCCAGCAGTGCCCGACAGGGAAGGCGGCCTAGCACAGATACGCAGTATTTT. Translating it yields CASSARQGRRPSTDTQYF. The V and J genes are TRBV28 and TRBJ2-3; 7 bases agree with TRBD1. CDR1 is MDHEN, CDR2 SYDVKM, per germline. The CDR3 length is 18 residues. J gave up 0 bases and V 5 bases, and 14 bases lay outside the gene matches. The full variable domain, rest sourced from reference TRBV28 and TRBJ2-3, is DVKVTQSSRYLVKRTGEKVFLECVQDMDHENMFWYRQDPGLGLRLIYFSYDVKMKEKGDIPEGYSVSREKKERFSLILESASTNQTSMYLCASSARQGRRPSTDTQYFGPGTRLTVL.

This clone has a count of ten or more. The V and J genes are TRBV29-1 and TRBJ1-4, with a possible D match to TRBD1 (6 bases). The CDR3 is 15 residues long. Trimming took 4 bases from V and 4 from J, leaving 16 bases between them. The germline V gene has CDR1 SQVTM and CDR2 ANQGSEA. As DNA, the CDR3 is TGCAGCGTTGCCGGGACGGTAGGGGGTAATGAAAAACTGTTTTTT. Its protein product is CSVAGTVGGNEKLFF.